The 21 T cell receptor beta chains below all came from one sample that was sequenced in a study of response to subunit inactivated influenza vaccine. Each CDR3 protein gets one entry after TCRdb re-called the RT-PCR reads with MiXCR. This sample has roughly 650,000 distinct CDR3 sequences, with approximately 14% found just once. The input for sequencing was PBMCs from blood, taken approximately 15 days before vaccination. These receptors were taken from a man aged 45-65 years who received an inactivated influenza vaccine.

The rearrangement uses TRBV7-9 and TRBJ2-7; 13 bases line up with TRBD2. The CDR3 is 15 amino acids. Trimming at V came to 5 bases and at J to 6 bases, leaving 7 bases not matched to a gene. Looked up from germline, CDR1 is SEHNR and CDR2 is FQNEAQ (reference sequence). The CDR3 nucleotides read TGTGCCAGCAGCCCCCCCGGACTAGCGGGAGTCGAGCAGTACTTC. Amino acids: CASSPPGLAGVEQYF.

This clonotype has more than one count but fewer than ten. The V and J genes are TRBV4-3 and TRBJ1-2; D ambiguous. Trimming pared 1 base from V and 6 bases from J, leaving 15 bases between. The CDR3 has 15 amino acids. The germline V gene has CDR1 LGHNA and CDR2 YSLEER. The CDR3 loop reads CASSQGHSLFDGYTF. CDR3 DNA sequence: TGCGCCAGCAGCCAAGGACACAGCTTATTCGATGGCTACACCTTC.

The V and J genes are TRBV5-1 and TRBJ1-2, with D uncertain. Looked up from germline, CDR1 is SGHRS and CDR2 is YFSETQ. V was pared by 5 bases and J by 2 bases, with 10 bases between. The CDR3 consists of 13 residues. CDR3 sequence: CASSGEPNYGYTF. Here the CDR3 DNA reads TGCGCCAGCAGTGGGGAGCCCAACTATGGCTACACCTTC. Supplemented by reference TRBV5-1 and TRBJ1-2, the full variable domain reads KAGVTQTPRYLIKTRGQQVTLSCSPISGHRSVSWYQQTPGQGLQFLFEYFSETQRNKGNFPGRFSGRQFSNSRSEMNVSTLELGDSALYLCASSGEPNYGYTFGSGTRLTVV.

This clonotype was seen a few times. This rearrangement joins TRBV28 to TRBJ1-5, with TRBD1 as a possible D gene (5 bases). V was cut by 5 bases and J by 7 bases, with 21 bases left in between. CDR1 and CDR2 from the germline V gene are MDHEN and SYDVKM. The CDR3 has 16 amino acids. DNA for the CDR3: TGTGCCAGCAGTCCCCGGGGCAGGTCAATCGACCAGCCCCAGCATTTT. Translated, it gives CASSPRGRSIDQPQHF.

J is TRBJ2-2 and V is TRBV5-1; 10 nucleotides line up with TRBD1. CDR3 length: 15 amino acids. Germline V CDR1 and CDR2: SGHRS, YFSETQ. V lost 1 base to trimming and J lost 6 bases; unmatched junction nucleotides: 3. The CDR3, as DNA: TGCGCCAGCAGCTTGTGGGGACAGGGGTCCGGGGAGCTGTTTTTT. Its translation is CASSLWGQGSGELFF.

This clonotype was seen a handful of times. The V gene is TRBV7-2, the J gene TRBJ2-7; tentatively, D is TRBD1 (5 bases). This CDR3 is 13 amino acids long. Germline assignment: CDR1 SGHTA and CDR2 FQGNSA. Trimming shortened V by 6 bases and J by 9 bases, and 18 bases separated the two germline ends. In nucleotides, the CDR3 is TGTGCCAGCAGTAATGAATTTTCAGGGTCGCAGTACTTC. Translation: CASSNEFSGSQYF.

This clonotype was observed many times. The chain has TRBV10-3 and TRBJ1-6; D gene unclear. The CDR3 loop spans 15 amino acids. Germline-derived CDR1 and CDR2 are ENHRY and SYGVKD. Trimming removed 2 bases from V and 1 base from J, with 6 bases in between. The CDR3: CAISEGDSYNSPLHF. The CDR3, as DNA: TGTGCCATCAGTGAGGGGGATTCCTATAATTCACCCCTCCACTTT.

This clonotype occurred many times. This chain connects TRBV20-1 to TRBJ1-1; D gene uncertain. This CDR3 has 13 residues. Germline CDR1 and CDR2: DFQATT and SNEGSKA (reference sequence). CDR3 region: CRAGTGMNTEAFF. As DNA, the CDR3 is TGCAGGGCTGGAACGGGAATGAACACTGAAGCTTTCTTT.

The chain links TRBV13 to TRBJ2-3; 8 bases are shared with TRBD1. After removal of 4 bases from V and 7 bases from J, the junction contained 10 bases not matched to a gene. Germline V CDR1 and CDR2: PRHDT, FYEKMQ (reference sequence). The CDR3 runs 15 residues. CDR3 protein: CASSSPGQVWNTQYF. Written as DNA, the CDR3 is TGTGCCAGCAGCTCCCCGGGACAGGTTTGGAATACGCAGTATTTT.

This clonotype came up a few times. The V gene is TRBV5-1, the J gene TRBJ1-1; weak D call: TRBD1 (5 bases). This CDR3 contains 16 residues. From germline, CDR1 is SGHRS and CDR2 YFSETQ. Trimming took off 6 bases at V and 0 bases at J, with 18 bases between the two ends. CDR3 residues: CASMLGGEGVNTEAFF. CDR3 nucleotide sequence: TGCGCCAGCATGTTAGGAGGGGAGGGTGTGAACACTGAAGCTTTCTTT.

This chain connects TRBV4-3 to TRBJ2-5; 12 nucleotides line up with TRBD2. This CDR3 comprises 16 residues. Unmatched junction bases numbered 2, after V lost 0 bases and J lost 3 bases. The germline CDR1 and CDR2 sequences are LGHNA and YSLEER. As DNA, the CDR3 is TGCGCCAGCAGCCAAGATCGACTAGCGGGGGAAGAGACCCAGTACTTC. Translating it yields CASSQDRLAGEETQYF.

The chain links TRBV5-1 to TRBJ2-7; 7 bases are shared with TRBD1. The J segment lost 2 bases and the V segment lost 4 bases, leaving 9 bases of the junction unmatched. Looked up from germline, CDR1 is SGHRS and CDR2 is YFSETQ. This CDR3 has 15 residues. Here the CDR3 DNA reads TGCGCCAGCAGCCTCCCGACAGGGTCCCCCTACGAGCAGTACTTC. It specifies CASSLPTGSPYEQYF.

In its sample, this clonotype was seen many times. This chain links TRBV5-1 with TRBJ2-3; no reliable D call. This CDR3 spans 11 amino acids. Germline V gene data show CDR1 as SGHRS and CDR2 as YFSETQ. Trimming pared 5 bases from V and 3 bases from J, leaving 4 bases between. For the CDR3, the DNA is TGCGCCAGCAGGGGGACAGATACGCAGTATTTT. Its protein product is CASRGTDTQYF.

The chain combines TRBV4-3 with TRBJ1-4; D uncertain. CDR1 LGHNA and CDR2 YSLEER come from the germline V gene. This CDR3 region has 17 residues. Trimming took 0 bases from V and 4 from J, leaving 15 bases between them. The CDR3 is CASSQDYGGFYNEKLFF. CDR3 DNA: TGCGCCAGCAGCCAAGATTACGGCGGCTTCTATAATGAAAAACTGTTTTTT.

This clonotype has a count of ten or more. The chain couples TRBV7-8 to TRBJ2-3; D is ambiguous. V was trimmed by 0 bases and J by 2 bases, leaving 9 bases between them. Germline V gene sequence: CDR1 SGHVS, CDR2 FQNEAQ. The CDR3 is 15 residues long. DNA for the CDR3: TGTGCCAGCAGCTTAGCGGGGTCCCCCACAGATACGCAGTATTTT. Protein: CASSLAGSPTDTQYF. Based on the CDR3 plus reference TRBV7-8 and TRBJ2-3, the full variable domain is GAGVSQSPRYKVAKRGQDVALRCDPISGHVSLFWYQQALGQGPEFLTYFQNEAQLDKSGLPSDRFFAERPEGSVSTLKIQRTQQEDSAVYLCASSLAGSPTDTQYFGPGTRLTVL.

In its sample, this clonotype was seen many times. The chain has TRBV18 and TRBJ1-2, with D unclear. Per germline, CDR1 KGHSH and CDR2 LQKENI. The ends were cut back, 2 bases at V and 1 base at J, with 5 bases in the middle. There are 13 residues in the CDR3. The DNA of the CDR3 is TGTGCCAGCTCACCAGGCTTTAACTATGGCTACACCTTC. Encoded protein: CASSPGFNYGYTF.

Points on this clonotype: A much more abundant neighbour one base away suggests this may be a read error. The chain recombines TRBV4-1 with TRBJ2-5; D gene ambiguous. The CDR3 is 15 residues long. Germline lookup yields CDR1 MGHRA and CDR2 YSYEKL. CDR3 in amino acids: CAISQDGNGQETQYF. For the CDR3, the DNA is TGCGCCATCAGCCAAGATGGTAACGGACAAGAGACCCAGTACTTC.

This clonotype was seen many times. The chain uses TRBV18 and TRBJ2-7, with 9 bases that match TRBD2. Trimming at V came to 5 bases and at J to 4 bases, leaving 18 bases not matched to a gene. There are 18 residues in the CDR3. Germline CDR1 and CDR2: KGHSH and LQKENI. This CDR3 reads CASSSRRPGLAPSYEQYF. The CDR3 coding sequence is TGTGCCAGCTCAAGCCGACGACCGGGACTAGCCCCATCATACGAGCAGTACTTC.

The chain links TRBV29-1 to TRBJ1-5; 7 bases line up with TRBD1. Germline-derived CDR1 and CDR2 are SQVTM and ANQGSEA. The CDR3 sequence is 15 residues long. J gave up 4 bases and V 5 bases, and 11 bases lay outside the gene matches. CDR3 region: CSVKVQQGPNQPQHF. In DNA form, the CDR3 reads TGCAGCGTTAAAGTACAACAGGGGCCTAATCAGCCCCAGCATTTT.

There are a few counts of this clonotype. The chain links TRBV4-3 to TRBJ2-7; 10 bases line up with TRBD1. The V gene end was trimmed by 2 bases and the J gene end by 3 bases; junction bases not matched to a gene: 10. Germline V lookup: CDR1 LGHNA, CDR2 YSLEER. The CDR3 spans 17 residues. The chain's CDR3 is CASSQRLPGQGNYEQYF. Here the CDR3 DNA reads TGCGCCAGCAGCCAAAGGCTCCCGGGACAGGGGAACTACGAGCAGTACTTC.

This clonotype was counted many times. The J gene is TRBJ2-1, the V gene TRBV5-1; TRBD2 aligns across 7 bases. Germline lookup yields CDR1 SGHRS and CDR2 YFSETQ. The V segment lost 4 bases and the J segment 4 bases; nucleotides outside the gene matches: 5. This CDR3 comprises 14 residues. The CDR3 reads CASSRASGYNEQFF. DNA for the CDR3: TGCGCCAGCAGCCGGGCTAGCGGATACAATGAGCAGTTCTTC.